The present T cell receptor beta chain was sequenced within a study of CD8 T cells in ankylosing spondylitis. Notes on the study in general: Matched ankylosing spondylitis synovial fluid reportedly showed significant enrichment of disease-linked clones. Earlier authors reported some of these motif variants in reactive arthritis synovial fluid and blood.

Making use of molecular barcodes, quantitative 5'-RACE generated TCR beta libraries. TCRdb re-called the 5' RACE reads with MiXCR, one entry per CDR3 protein. The sample holds nearly 350,000 distinct CDR3 sequences; under 15% are singletons and the top ten take less than 1.1%. As to this clonotype: Its antigen is unknown.

The CDR3 is 14 residues long. V lost 4 bases, J lost 4 bases, and 13 bases lay in between. The germline gives CDR1 LGHNA, CDR2 YNFKEQ. The sequenced sample was blood, either unsorted or a sorted T cell fraction (not recorded which). The chain employs TRBV4-2 and TRBJ1-1, with D possibly TRBD1 on 6 matching bases. This receptor was obtained from a male donor with ankylosing spondylitis or in good health (not recorded which). This chain's CDR3 is CASSPGVEGTEAFF. The CDR3 DNA sequence: TGTGCCAGCAGCCCAGGGGTCGAGGGCACTGAAGCTTTCTTT.